The clone carrying this TCR beta chain was picked up a small number of times. What it recognizes is unknown. Amplification of TCR beta CDR3 regions used RNA as the template. A first-round RT-PCR of the TCR CDR3 used the HTBI primer set. MiXCR was run by TCRdb on the multiplex PCR reads, yielding one entry per CDR3 protein. The sample comprises some 500,000 distinct CDR3 sequences, around 24% of which are singletons, and about 11% rests with the top ten. These data come from a study of T cells in Graves' hyperthyroidism and ophthalmopathy. Study findings and constraints: Blood held most thyroid clonotypes expanded above 0.001 frequency.

Exclusion of a patient resulted from uncontrolled infection, other autoimmune disease, pregnancy or lactation. Trimming stripped 2 bases from V and 0 bases from J, with 10 bases between. From germline, CDR1 is MNHEY and CDR2 SVGAGI. There are 15 residues in the CDR3. The sequence came from a woman aged 30 to 39 with Graves' ophthalmopathy. Sequencing input: blood. The gene calls are TRBV6-5 and TRBJ1-2, with D possibly being TRBD1 (5 bases). CDR3 DNA sequence: TGTGCCAGCAGTTACGGGAGGGGAGCTAACTATGGCTACACCTTC. Translating it yields CASSYGRGANYGYTF.